The sample holds many counts of the clone carrying this T cell receptor beta chain. The authors built bulk TCR libraries by previously described methods with listed TCR primers. TCRdb used MiXCR to reprocess the PCR reads, holding one entry per CDR3 protein. The repertoire consists of about 97,000 distinct CDR3 sequences, with roughly 26% occurring once and the leading ten covering 0.94%. These data are taken from a study of molecular identifiers for immune sequencing clone quantification. Trimming shortened V by 5 bases and J by 2 bases, and 17 bases separated the two germline ends. The CDR3 runs to 16 residues. The germline V gene has CDR1 MNHEY and CDR2 SMNVEV (reference sequence).

The material sequenced was naive CD8+ T cells from blood, with Jurkat cell RNA spiked in. Subset here: FACS-sorted CD8+CD4-CCR7+CD45RA+ naive T cells. The receptor's source is a human donor in good health. Some libraries in this study had Jurkat cell RNA spiked in. V usage is TRBV27 and J usage is TRBJ2-3; tentatively, D is TRBD2 (5 bases). The CDR3 region has the DNA TGTGCCAGCAGTCCCCATCCCTTAGCGCCCACAGATACGCAGTATTTT. Translating gives CASSPHPLAPTDTQYF.